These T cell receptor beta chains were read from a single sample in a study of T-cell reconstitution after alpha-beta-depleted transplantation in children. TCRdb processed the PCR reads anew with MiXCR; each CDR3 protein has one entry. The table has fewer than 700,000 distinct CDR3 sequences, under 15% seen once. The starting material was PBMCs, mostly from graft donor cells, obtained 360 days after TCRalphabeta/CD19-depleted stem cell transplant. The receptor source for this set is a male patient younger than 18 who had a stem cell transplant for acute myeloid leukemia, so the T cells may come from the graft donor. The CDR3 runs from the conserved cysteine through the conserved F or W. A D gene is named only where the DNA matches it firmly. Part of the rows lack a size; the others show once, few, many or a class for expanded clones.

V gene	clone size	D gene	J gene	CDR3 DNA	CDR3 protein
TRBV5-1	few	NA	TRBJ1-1	TGCGCCAGCAGCTTGGACAGGGCCAGAACAGCTTTCTTT	CASSLDRARTAFF
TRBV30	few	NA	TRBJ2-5	TGTGCCTGGAGTGTACTAGGGACCCAGTACTTC	CAWSVLGTQYF
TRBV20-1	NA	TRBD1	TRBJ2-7	TGCAGTGCTTCCACAGGGGCCCGACTTGGCTCCTACGAGCAGTACTTC	CSASTGARLGSYEQYF
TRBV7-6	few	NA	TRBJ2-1	TGTGCCAGCAGCTCCCGTCGCTCCCAGGGGTCCTACAATGAGCAGTTCTTC	CASSSRRSQGSYNEQFF
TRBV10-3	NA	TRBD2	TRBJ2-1	TGTGCCATCAGGGATCTAGCGGGAGGGAGCTCCTACAATGAGCAGTTCTTC	CAIRDLAGGSSYNEQFF
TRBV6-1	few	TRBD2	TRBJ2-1	TGTGCCAGCAGTGAACTAGCGGGAGAGGAGCAGTTCTTC	CASSELAGEEQFF
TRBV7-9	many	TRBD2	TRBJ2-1	TGTGCCAGCAGCTCTCCTAGCGGGAGGCCAATGGACAATGAGCAGTTCTTC	CASSSPSGRPMDNEQFF
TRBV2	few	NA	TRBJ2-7	TGTGCCAGCAGTTGGACGAGGGGAGAGGAGCAGTACTTC	CASSWTRGEEQYF
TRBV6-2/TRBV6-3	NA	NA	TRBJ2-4	TGTGCCAGCGGCAATATGGAAAACATTCAGTACTTC	CASGNMENIQYF
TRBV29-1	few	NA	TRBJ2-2	TGCAGCGTTGCCTTCACGTTAAACACCGGGGAGCTGTTTTTT	CSVAFTLNTGELFF
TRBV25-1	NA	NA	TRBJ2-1	TGTGCCAGCAGTGAATTGAGTCGTGAGCAGTTCTTC	CASSELSREQFF
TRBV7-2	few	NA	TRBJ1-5	TGTGCCAGCAGCTTAGATAACGGTCAGCCCCAGCATTTT	CASSLDNGQPQHF
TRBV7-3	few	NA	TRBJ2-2	TGTGCCAGCAGCTCCGACAGGGACTGGACCGGGGAGCTGTTTTTT	CASSSDRDWTGELFF
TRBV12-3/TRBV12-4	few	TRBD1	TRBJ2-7	TGTGCCAGCAGTCGGACAGGGGAGACCTACGAGCAGTACTTC	CASSRTGETYEQYF
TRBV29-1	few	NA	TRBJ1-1	TGCAGCGTTGGTAGGCAGTTCATGAACACTGAAGCTTTCTTT	CSVGRQFMNTEAFF
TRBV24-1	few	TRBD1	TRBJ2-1	TGTGCCACCAGTAGTGGCGCACCGGGACAGGGCATTCATGAGCAGTTCTTC	CATSSGAPGQGIHEQFF
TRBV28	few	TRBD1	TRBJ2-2	TGTGCCAGCAGTTCCCCGGGACAGGGGGCGGGCTCCGGGGAGCTGTTTTTT	CASSSPGQGAGSGELFF
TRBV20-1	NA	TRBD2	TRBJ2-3	TGCAGTGCTACCCGCCTGACTAGCGATAGCACAGATACGCAGTATTTT	CSATRLTSDSTDTQYF